Presented here are 30 T cell receptor beta chains from one specimen sequenced in a study of T cells in Graves' hyperthyroidism and ophthalmopathy. The CDR3 regions of TCR beta were amplified from RNA transcripts. In the first-round RT-PCR of the TCR CDR3, the HTBI primer set was used. TCRdb processed the multiplex PCR reads anew with MiXCR; each CDR3 protein has one entry. The table has about 610,000 distinct CDR3 sequences, 46% seen once; the top ten hold more than 7%. Sample: peripheral blood or thyroid tissue (not recorded which). These receptors were collected from a woman aged 18 to 35 with Graves' hyperthyroidism.

Ten or more counts support this clonotype. The chain's CDR3 is CATLDRSGTGELFF. CDR3 nucleotide sequence: TGCGCCACCTTGGACAGGAGTGGCACCGGGGAGCTGTTTTTT. The chain has TRBV5-1 and TRBJ2-2, with 7 bases identical to TRBD1. V shed 9 bases and J 4 bases; nucleotides not matched to a gene: 9. This CDR3 contains 14 residues. Germline CDR1 is SGHRS and CDR2 is YFSETQ.

The rearrangement links TRBV5-5 to TRBJ1-2; D is unclear. Germline CDR1 SGHKS, CDR2 YYEKEE (reference sequence). CDR3 length: 16 amino acids. Trimming shortened V by 0 bases and J by 6 bases, and 18 bases separated the two germline ends. CDR3 amino acids: CASSLETGGYEHGYTF. DNA for the CDR3: TGTGCCAGCAGCTTGGAGACGGGAGGCTACGAGCATGGCTACACCTTC.

The table lists this clonotype with many counts. This chain links TRBV14 with TRBJ1-1; D unclear. V dropped 4 bases and J dropped 5 bases, with 11 bases sitting between them. The CDR3 is 13 residues long. CDR1 and CDR2 from the germline V gene are SGHDN and FVKESK. The CDR3: CASSLEVVTEAFF. The CDR3 DNA reads as TGTGCCAGCAGCCTAGAAGTCGTGACTGAAGCTTTCTTT.

This clonotype was detected ten times or more. This chain links TRBV11-2 with TRBJ1-3, with TRBD1 matching 10 bases. This CDR3 region has 17 residues. J gave up 0 bases and V 5 bases, and 7 bases lay outside the gene matches. CDR1 is SGHAT and CDR2 is FQNNGV in the germline V gene. CDR3 bases: TGTGCCAGCAGCCTCGGGACAGGGGCTCTCTCTGGAAACACCATATATTTT. Its translation: CASSLGTGALSGNTIYF.

At least ten counts were recorded for this clonotype. The rearrangement links TRBV7-9 to TRBJ1-5; no reliable D call. CDR3 size: 17 residues. The V end lost 1 base, the J end lost 0 bases, and 13 bases lay between the germline ends. CDR1 and CDR2 (germline): SEHNR, FQNEAQ (reference sequence). The DNA of the CDR3 is TGTGCCAGCAGCTTAGTTCTGACTGAGGATAGCAATCAGCCCCAGCATTTT. It specifies CASSLVLTEDSNQPQHF.

The sample holds many counts of this clonotype. The chain combines TRBV24-1 with TRBJ2-5; 8 bases agree with TRBD1. V dropped 3 bases and J dropped 5; count of bases not matched to a gene: 7. There are 15 residues in the CDR3. From germline, CDR1 is KGHDR and CDR2 SFDVKD. This chain's CDR3 is CATSDPDRAGETQYF. CDR3 coding DNA: TGTGCCACCAGTGATCCGGACAGGGCGGGGGAGACCCAGTACTTC.

This clonotype came up many times. The chain links TRBV10-3 to TRBJ2-5; TRBD2 is a possible D gene (6 bases). Germline V CDR1 and CDR2: ENHRY, SYGVKD. V lost 6 bases and J lost 2, with 10 bases in between. The CDR3 loop spans 13 amino acids. CDR3 loop: CAISRDSQETQYF. CDR3 sequence (DNA): TGTGCCATCAGCCGGGACTCTCAAGAGACCCAGTACTTC.

Comment on this clonotype: Possible read error: a much larger clone is one base away. This chain links TRBV5-1 with TRBJ2-7; D unresolved. The CDR3 runs 14 residues. CDR1 is SGHRS and CDR2 is YFSETQ in the germline V gene. CDR3 DNA sequence: TGCACCAGCAGCTTGGAAGGGTGGATCTACGAGCAGTACTTC. Protein: CTSSLEGWIYEQYF.

The V gene is TRBV24-1, the J gene TRBJ2-6; D tentatively fits TRBD1 or TRBD2 (5 bases each). Deletions cut 2 bases from V and 4 bases from J, with 20 bases between. The CDR3 sequence is 19 residues long. Per germline, CDR1 KGHDR and CDR2 SFDVKD. As DNA, the CDR3 is TGTGCCACCAGTGATTCCTCCGGGACGGTGAACACCGGGGCCAACGTCCTGACTTTC. This gives the protein CATSDSSGTVNTGANVLTF.

This clonotype was observed a single time. The rearrangement joins TRBV10-3 to TRBJ2-5, with 8 bases fitting TRBD1. The CDR3 covers 14 residues. With V trimmed by 6 bases and J by 5 bases, 8 bases remained unmatched. Germline CDR1 is ENHRY and CDR2 is SYGVKD. In nucleotides, the CDR3 is TGTGCCATCAGGGACCAGGGGGCAATGGAGACCCAGTACTTC. It codes for CAIRDQGAMETQYF.

Many counts were recorded for this clonotype. The V and J genes are TRBV10-3 and TRBJ1-5, with D possibly TRBD1 on 5 matching bases. Between the trimmed V and J ends, which lost 0 bases and 5 bases, there was a span of 14 bases. Germline V gives CDR1 ENHRY, CDR2 SYGVKD. This CDR3 spans 16 amino acids. In DNA form, the CDR3 reads TGTGCCATCAGTGAGTCGAATATCAGGGCTGATCAGCCCCAGCATTTT. Its translation: CAISESNIRADQPQHF.

The chain combines TRBV20-1 with TRBJ1-1; D remains ambiguous. The CDR3 is made up of 16 amino acids. The germline CDR1 and CDR2 sequences are DFQATT and SNEGSKA (reference sequence). V was clipped by 2 bases and J by 5 bases, with 21 bases between them. CDR3 nucleotides: TGCAGTGCTAGACCCCAAGGGAGGGCCCGGGGAACTGAAGCTTTCTTT. The encoded protein is CSARPQGRARGTEAFF.

This clonotype was recorded at least ten times. V gene TRBV9 combines with J gene TRBJ2-7; D might be TRBD1 or TRBD2, each matching 5 bases. The CDR3 is 16 amino acids. Germline loops: CDR1 SGDLS, CDR2 YYNGEE. The V and J ends lost 3 bases and 2 bases respectively, with 18 bases between them. CDR3 nucleotides: TGTGCCAGCAGCGAGTCGGGACCCCAATGGACCTACGAGCAGTACTTC. This encodes CASSESGPQWTYEQYF.

The V and J genes are TRBV7-2 and TRBJ2-5, with 9 bases that match TRBD1. This CDR3 has 17 residues. Germline CDR1 SGHTA, CDR2 FQGNSA. The J segment lost 0 bases and the V segment lost 3 bases, leaving 8 bases of the junction unmatched. In DNA form, the CDR3 reads TGTGCCAGCAGCTTGACAGGGGGGCGGGGTCACCAAGAGACCCAGTACTTC. This codes for CASSLTGGRGHQETQYF.

This clonotype occurred a few times. The V gene is TRBV27, the J gene TRBJ1-5; D perhaps matches TRBD1 (5 bases). Germline values: CDR1 MNHEY, CDR2 SMNVEV (reference sequence). V lost 6 bases and J 0 bases, leaving 18 bases between the germline ends. There are 17 residues in the CDR3. DNA of the CDR3: TGTGCCAGCAGACCTTTCGGGACGGATTATAGCAATCAGCCCCAGCATTTT. Encoded protein: CASRPFGTDYSNQPQHF.

Worth noting for this clonotype: This clone may be a read error of a much larger clone one base away. The conserved closing phenylalanine or tryptophan is absent in this CDR3, likely reflecting a read error. The V call is TRBV2, the J call TRBJ2-7; D uncertain. The ends were cut back, 6 bases at V and 2 bases at J, with 8 bases in the middle. CDR1 and CDR2 (germline): SNHLY, FYNNEI. The CDR3 is 12 residues long. The CDR3 coding sequence is TGTGCCAGCAGCCGAGTGCCCTACGAGCAGTACCTC. Amino acids: CASSRVPYEQYL.

This chain uses TRBV7-8 with TRBJ1-1; D gene uncertain. Germline V CDR1 and CDR2: SGHVS, FQNEAQ. The CDR3 extends over 13 amino acids. The germline V and J ends were trimmed by 2 bases and 12 bases, with 16 bases remaining between them. The CDR3 DNA sequence: TGTGCCAGCAGCTTATATGGCACCGTTGGTACTTTCTTT. It codes for CASSLYGTVGTFF. Full variable domain (rest looked up from reference TRBV7-8 and TRBJ1-1): GAGVSQSPRYKVAKRGQDVALRCDPISGHVSLFWYQQALGQGPEFLTYFQNEAQLDKSGLPSDRFFAERPEGSVSTLKIQRTQQEDSAVYLCASSLYGTVGTFFGQGTRLTVV.

This clonotype was counted many times. The chain is built from TRBV10-3 and TRBJ1-4; the D is unclear. The CDR3 is 15 amino acids. Deletions cut 0 bases from V and 2 bases from J, with 7 bases between. Germline lookup yields CDR1 ENHRY and CDR2 SYGVKD. The DNA for the CDR3 is TGTGCCATCAGTGAGTCAACCGCCACTAATGAAAAACTGTTTTTT. Translation gives CAISESTATNEKLFF.

As to this clonotype: This may arise from a read error, as a much more abundant clone is one base away. This chain uses TRBV6-4 with TRBJ2-7; 14 nucleotides agree with TRBD2. CDR3 length: 15 residues. The germline CDR1 and CDR2 sequences are MRHNA and SNTAGT. J was trimmed by 7 bases and V by 4 bases; bases with no gene match: 6. The CDR3 sequence is CASSVGLAGDNEQYF. The CDR3 bases are TGTGCCAGCAGTGTGGGACTAGCGGGAGACAATGAGCAGTACTTC.

V usage is TRBV7-9 and J usage is TRBJ1-6; the match to TRBD1 covers 7 bases. This CDR3 contains 13 residues. Germline V gene sequence: CDR1 SEHNR, CDR2 FQNEAQ (reference sequence). Trimming cost V 5 bases and J 8 bases; bases outside gene matches: 3. CDR3 amino acids: CASSLTGYSPLHF. Written as DNA, the CDR3 is TGTGCCAGCAGCCTGACAGGGTATTCACCCCTCCACTTT.

This clonotype showed up many times. CDR3 residues: CASGRDSLTGELFF. In nucleotides, the CDR3 is TGTGCCAGCGGCCGGGACTCCCTCACCGGGGAGCTGTTTTTT. The rearrangement uses TRBV2 and TRBJ2-2; D is perhaps TRBD2 (6 bases). With 8 bases removed from V and 4 bases from J, the gap between germline ends came to 14 bases. This CDR3 is 14 amino acids long. The germline gives CDR1 SNHLY, CDR2 FYNNEI.

Concerning this clonotype itself: A single base separates this from a much larger clone, so it may be a read error. The V call is TRBV7-9, the J call TRBJ1-5, with D maybe TRBD1 (5 bases). The length of the CDR3 is 15 residues. The germline CDR1 and CDR2 sequences are SEHNR and FQNEAQ (reference sequence). CDR3 loop: CASSLVSGASQPQHF. The CDR3 DNA is TGTGCCAGCAGTTTAGTATCCGGGGCCAGTCAGCCCCAGCATTTT.

Comments on this clonotype: This clone may be a read error of a much larger clone one base away. CDR3 DNA: TGTGCCAGCCTCCATGACCCGGACACTGAAGCTTTCTTT. Translating it yields CASLHDPDTEAFF. This chain connects TRBV6-5 to TRBJ1-1; D is ambiguous. The CDR3 is 13 residues long. Trimming stripped 8 bases from V and 3 bases from J, with 13 bases between. CDR1 and CDR2 from the germline V gene are MNHEY and SVGAGI.

In this sample, this clonotype turned up many times. The chain joins TRBV29-1 to TRBJ2-3, with TRBD2 matching 8 bases. Germline V gene sequence: CDR1 SQVTM, CDR2 ANQGSEA. CDR3 length: 13 amino acids. Trimming removed 8 bases from V and 4 bases from J; junction bases left unmatched: 8. CDR3 in amino acids: CSTSGREADTQYF. The CDR3 DNA follows: TGCAGCACCTCCGGGAGGGAGGCAGATACGCAGTATTTT.

On this clonotype: This may be a read error, as it is one base from a much larger clone. The chain carries TRBV7-9 and TRBJ2-7, with D tentatively TRBD2 (6 bases). The CDR3 runs 14 residues. V was shortened by 5 bases and J by 6 bases, with 17 bases between the two germline ends. CDR1 is SEHNR, CDR2 FQNEAQ, per germline (reference sequence). Here the CDR3 reads CASSETSIGSEQYF. The CDR3 DNA reads as TGTGCCAGCAGCGAGACTAGTATCGGGAGCGAGCAGTACTTC.

The sample holds many counts of this clonotype. The J gene is TRBJ1-2, the V gene TRBV20-1; tentatively, D is TRBD1 (6 bases). Trimming took 5 bases from V and 4 from J, leaving 11 bases between them. Germline lookup yields CDR1 DFQATT and CDR2 SNEGSKA (reference sequence). This CDR3 comprises 12 residues. CDR3 DNA sequence: TGCAGTGCTCACGACAGGCGCTATGGCTACACCTTC. Translating gives CSAHDRRYGYTF.

The count of this clonotype is one. A much larger clonotype is one base distant, so this may be a read error. The V and J genes are TRBV6-5 and TRBJ1-2, with D perhaps matching TRBD1 (5 bases). In germline, CDR1 is MNHEY, CDR2 SVGAGI. The CDR3 totals 13 residues. For the CDR3, the DNA is TGTGCCATCAGTTACGACAGAAACTATGGCTACACCTTC. Residues: CAISYDRNYGYTF.

This clonotype was observed many times. The rearrangement uses TRBV5-5 and TRBJ1-1; 7 bases are shared with TRBD1. The length of the CDR3 is 13 residues. Germline V CDR1 and CDR2: SGHKS, YYEKEE (reference sequence). Trimming removed 4 bases from V and 4 bases from J; junction bases left unmatched: 4. The CDR3 coding sequence is TGTGCCAGCAGCGCAGGGGGGAGCACTGAAGCTTTCTTT. Its protein is CASSAGGSTEAFF.

The rearrangement links TRBV7-3 to TRBJ2-1, with D perhaps matching TRBD2 (6 bases). In germline, CDR1 is SGHTA, CDR2 FQGTGA. V was pared by 2 bases and J by 9 bases, with 8 bases between. The CDR3 spans 12 residues. The CDR3 region has the DNA TGTGCCAGCAGCTTAGCGGGAAGTGAGCAGTTCTTC. Encoded protein: CASSLAGSEQFF.

This clonotype showed up many times. The rearrangement links TRBV6-1 to TRBJ1-3; tentative D call: TRBD1 (6 bases). Trimming removed 3 bases at V and 0 bases at J, with 9 bases between. Germline loops: CDR1 MNHNS, CDR2 SASEGT. The CDR3 is 15 residues long. As DNA, the CDR3 is TGTGCCAGCAGTGACGGACAGAGCTCTGGAAACACCATATATTTT. Protein product: CASSDGQSSGNTIYF.